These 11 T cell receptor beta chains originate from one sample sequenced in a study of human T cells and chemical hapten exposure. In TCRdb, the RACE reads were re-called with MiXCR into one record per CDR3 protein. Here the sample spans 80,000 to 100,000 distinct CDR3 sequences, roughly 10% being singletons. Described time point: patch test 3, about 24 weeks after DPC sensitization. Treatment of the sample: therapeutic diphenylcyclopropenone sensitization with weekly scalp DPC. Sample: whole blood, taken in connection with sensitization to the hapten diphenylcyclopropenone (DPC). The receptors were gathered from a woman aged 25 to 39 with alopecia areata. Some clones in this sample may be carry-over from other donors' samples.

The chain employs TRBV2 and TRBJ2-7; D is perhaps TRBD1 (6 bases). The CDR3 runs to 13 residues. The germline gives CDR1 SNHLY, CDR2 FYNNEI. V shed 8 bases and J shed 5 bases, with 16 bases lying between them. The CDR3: CASSVTGTHEQYV. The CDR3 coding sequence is TGTGCCAGCTCGGTCACAGGGACCCACGAGCAGTACGTC.

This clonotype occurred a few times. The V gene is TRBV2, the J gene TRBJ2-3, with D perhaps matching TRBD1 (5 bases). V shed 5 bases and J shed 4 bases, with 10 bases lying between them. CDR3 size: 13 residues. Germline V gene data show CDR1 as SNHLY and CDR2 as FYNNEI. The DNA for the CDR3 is TGTGCCAGCAGTACGACAGAGGCAGATACGCAGTATTTT. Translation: CASSTTEADTQYF. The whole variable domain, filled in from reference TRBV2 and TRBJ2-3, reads EPEVTQTPSHQVTQMGQEVILRCVPISNHLYFYWYRQILGQKVEFLVSFYNNEISEKSEIFDDQFSVERPDGSNFTLKIRSTKLEDSAMYFCASSTTEADTQYFGPGTRLTVL.

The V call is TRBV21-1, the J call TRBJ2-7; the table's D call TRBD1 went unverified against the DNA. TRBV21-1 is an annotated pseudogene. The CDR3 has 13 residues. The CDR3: CASTRQCTYEQYF. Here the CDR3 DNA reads TGTGCCAGCACTCGACAGTGCACCTACGAGCAGTACTTC.

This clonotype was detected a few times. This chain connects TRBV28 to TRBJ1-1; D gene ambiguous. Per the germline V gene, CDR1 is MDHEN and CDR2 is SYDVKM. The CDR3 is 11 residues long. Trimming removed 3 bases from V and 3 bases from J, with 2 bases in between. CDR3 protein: CASSFYTEAFF. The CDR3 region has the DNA TGTGCCAGCAGTTTCTACACTGAAGCTTTCTTT.

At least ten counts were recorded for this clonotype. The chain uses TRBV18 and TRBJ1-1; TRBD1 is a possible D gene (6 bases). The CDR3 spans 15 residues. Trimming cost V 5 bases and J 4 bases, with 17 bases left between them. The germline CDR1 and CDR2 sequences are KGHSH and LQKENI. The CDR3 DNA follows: TGTGCCAGCTCATCTTTCCCGGGGGCCATCACTGAAGCTTTCTTT. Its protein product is CASSSFPGAITEAFF.

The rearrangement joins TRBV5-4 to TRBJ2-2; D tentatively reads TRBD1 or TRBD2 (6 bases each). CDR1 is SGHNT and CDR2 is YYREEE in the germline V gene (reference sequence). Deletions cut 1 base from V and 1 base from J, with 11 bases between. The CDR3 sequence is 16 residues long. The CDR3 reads CASSLRGPGNTGELFF. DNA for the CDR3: TGTGCCAGCAGCTTGCGGGGGCCGGGGAACACCGGGGAGCTGTTTTTT.

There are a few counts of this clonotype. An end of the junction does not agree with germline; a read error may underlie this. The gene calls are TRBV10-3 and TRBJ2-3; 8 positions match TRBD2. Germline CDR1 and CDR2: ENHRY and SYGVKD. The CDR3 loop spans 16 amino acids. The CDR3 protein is CAISDSVAGGTHTQYF. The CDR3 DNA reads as TGTGCCATCAGTGATTCGGTGGCGGGGGGCACACATACGCAGTATTTT.

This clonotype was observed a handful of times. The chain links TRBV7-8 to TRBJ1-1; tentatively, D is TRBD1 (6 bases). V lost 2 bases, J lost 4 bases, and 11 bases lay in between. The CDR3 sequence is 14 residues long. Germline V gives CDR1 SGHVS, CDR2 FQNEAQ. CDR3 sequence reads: CASSLRPQGTEAFF. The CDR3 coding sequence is TGTGCCAGCAGCTTAAGGCCACAGGGCACTGAAGCTTTCTTT.

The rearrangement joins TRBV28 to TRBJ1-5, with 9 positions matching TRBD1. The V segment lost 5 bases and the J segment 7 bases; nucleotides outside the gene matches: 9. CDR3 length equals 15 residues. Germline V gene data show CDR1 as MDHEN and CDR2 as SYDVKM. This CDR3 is CASSAGTGLGQPQHF. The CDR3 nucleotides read TGTGCCAGCAGTGCAGGGACAGGGCTTGGGCAGCCCCAGCATTTT.

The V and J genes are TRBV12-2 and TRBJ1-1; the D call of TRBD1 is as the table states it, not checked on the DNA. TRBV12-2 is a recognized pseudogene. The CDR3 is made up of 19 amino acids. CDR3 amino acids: CASRLLAPNAYSRNTEAFF. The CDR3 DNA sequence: TGTGCAAGTCGCTTATTAGCCCCCAACGCGTATAGTAGGAACACTGAAGCTTTCTTT.

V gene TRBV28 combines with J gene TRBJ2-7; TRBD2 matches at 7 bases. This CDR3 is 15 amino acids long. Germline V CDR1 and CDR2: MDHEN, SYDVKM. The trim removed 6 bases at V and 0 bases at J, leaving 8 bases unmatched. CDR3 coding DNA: TGTGCCAGCAGACCAAGCGGGACCACCTCCTACGAGCAGTACTTC. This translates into CASRPSGTTSYEQYF.